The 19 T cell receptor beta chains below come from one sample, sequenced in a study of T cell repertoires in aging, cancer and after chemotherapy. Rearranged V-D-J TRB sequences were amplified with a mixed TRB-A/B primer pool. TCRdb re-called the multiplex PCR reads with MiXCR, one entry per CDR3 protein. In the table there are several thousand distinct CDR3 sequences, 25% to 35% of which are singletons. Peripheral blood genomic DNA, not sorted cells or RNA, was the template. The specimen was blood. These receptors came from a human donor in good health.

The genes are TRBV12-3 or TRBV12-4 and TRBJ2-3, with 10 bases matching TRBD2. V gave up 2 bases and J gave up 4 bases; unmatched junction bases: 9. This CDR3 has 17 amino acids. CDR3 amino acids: CASSLYSSGGAADTQYF. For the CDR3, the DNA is TGTGCCAGCAGTTTATATTCAAGCGGGGGGGCCGCAGATACGCAGTATTTT.

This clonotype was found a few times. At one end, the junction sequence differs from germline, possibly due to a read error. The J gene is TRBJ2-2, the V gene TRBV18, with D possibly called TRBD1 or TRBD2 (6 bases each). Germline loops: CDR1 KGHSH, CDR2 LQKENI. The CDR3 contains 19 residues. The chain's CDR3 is CASSPPRGDRPPGAGELFF. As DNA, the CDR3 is TGTGCCAGCTCACCCCCGAGGGGGGATCGCCCACCCGGGGCCGGTGAGCTGTTTTTT.

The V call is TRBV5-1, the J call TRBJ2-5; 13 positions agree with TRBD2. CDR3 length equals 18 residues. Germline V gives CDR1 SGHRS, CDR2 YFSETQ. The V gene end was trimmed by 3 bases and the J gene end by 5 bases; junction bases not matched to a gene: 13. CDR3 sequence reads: CASSSDLLAGGIGETQYF. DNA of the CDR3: TGCGCCAGCAGCTCAGATCTACTAGCGGGGGGGATCGGGGAGACCCAGTACTTC.

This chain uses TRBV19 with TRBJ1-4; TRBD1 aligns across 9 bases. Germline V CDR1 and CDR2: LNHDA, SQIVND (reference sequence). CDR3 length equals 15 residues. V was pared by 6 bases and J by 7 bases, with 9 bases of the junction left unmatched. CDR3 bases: TGTGCCAGTAGATCCGGCGGGACAGGGTTTGAAAAACTGTTTTTT. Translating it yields CASRSGGTGFEKLFF.

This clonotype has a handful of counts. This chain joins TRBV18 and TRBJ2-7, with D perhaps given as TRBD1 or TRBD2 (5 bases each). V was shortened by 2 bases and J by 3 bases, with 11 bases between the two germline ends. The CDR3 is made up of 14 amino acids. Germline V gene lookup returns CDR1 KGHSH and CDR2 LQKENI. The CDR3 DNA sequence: TGTGCCAGCTCACCAGGGGCGGGTTACTACGAGCAGTACTTC. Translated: CASSPGAGYYEQYF.

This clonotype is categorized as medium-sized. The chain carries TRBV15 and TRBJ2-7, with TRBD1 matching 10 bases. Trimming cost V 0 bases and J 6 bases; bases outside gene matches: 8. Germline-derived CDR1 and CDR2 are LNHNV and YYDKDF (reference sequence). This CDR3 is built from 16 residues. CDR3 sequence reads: CATSRDSTGQGTEQYF. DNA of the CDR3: TGTGCCACCAGCAGAGACTCCACGGGACAGGGGACCGAGCAGTACTTC.

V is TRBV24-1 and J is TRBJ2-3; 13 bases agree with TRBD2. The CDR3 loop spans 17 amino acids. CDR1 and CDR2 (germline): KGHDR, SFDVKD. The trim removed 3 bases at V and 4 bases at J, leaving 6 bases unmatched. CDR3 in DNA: TGTGCCACCAGTGATCCCCTCGGACTAGCGGGAGCAGATACGCAGTATTTT. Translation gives CATSDPLGLAGADTQYF.

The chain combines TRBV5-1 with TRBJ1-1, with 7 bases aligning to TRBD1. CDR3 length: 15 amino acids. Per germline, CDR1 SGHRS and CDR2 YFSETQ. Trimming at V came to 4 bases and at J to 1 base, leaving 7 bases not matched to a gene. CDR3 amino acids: CASSLNRGGNTEAFF. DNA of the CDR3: TGCGCCAGCAGCCTGAACAGGGGAGGGAACACTGAAGCTTTCTTT.

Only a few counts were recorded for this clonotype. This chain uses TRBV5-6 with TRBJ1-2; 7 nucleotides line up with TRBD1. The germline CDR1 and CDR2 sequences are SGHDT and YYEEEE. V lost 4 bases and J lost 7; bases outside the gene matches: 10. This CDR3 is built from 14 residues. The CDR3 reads CASSRQGTALGYTF. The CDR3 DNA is TGTGCCAGCAGCAGACAAGGGACAGCCCTTGGCTACACCTTC.

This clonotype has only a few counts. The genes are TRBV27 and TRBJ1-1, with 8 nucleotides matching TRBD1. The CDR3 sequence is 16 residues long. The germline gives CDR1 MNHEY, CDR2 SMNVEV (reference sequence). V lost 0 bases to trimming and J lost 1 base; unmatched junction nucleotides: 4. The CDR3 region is CASSLSFGTGNTEAFF. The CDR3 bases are TGTGCCAGCAGTTTATCTTTCGGGACAGGGAACACTGAAGCTTTCTTT.

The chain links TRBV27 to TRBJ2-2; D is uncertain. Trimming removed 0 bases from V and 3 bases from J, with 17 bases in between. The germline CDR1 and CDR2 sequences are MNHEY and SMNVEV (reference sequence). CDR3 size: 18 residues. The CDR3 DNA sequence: TGTGCCAGCAGTTTATCAATATTAAAGGGTGCGGACACCGGGGAGCTGTTTTTT. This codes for CASSLSILKGADTGELFF.

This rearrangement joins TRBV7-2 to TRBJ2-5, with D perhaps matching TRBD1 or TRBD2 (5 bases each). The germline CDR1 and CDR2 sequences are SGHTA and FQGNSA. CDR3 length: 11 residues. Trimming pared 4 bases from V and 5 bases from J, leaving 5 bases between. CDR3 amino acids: CASSWGETQYF. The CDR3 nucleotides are TGTGCCAGCAGCTGGGGGGAGACCCAGTACTTC.

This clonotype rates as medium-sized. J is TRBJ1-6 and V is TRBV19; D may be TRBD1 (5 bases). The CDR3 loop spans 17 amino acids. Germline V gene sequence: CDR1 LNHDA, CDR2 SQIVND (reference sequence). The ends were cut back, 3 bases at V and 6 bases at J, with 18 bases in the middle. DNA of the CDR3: TGTGCCAGTAGTATCGGGTGGGGCAGGGACGTTAATTCACCCCTCCACTTT. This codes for CASSIGWGRDVNSPLHF.

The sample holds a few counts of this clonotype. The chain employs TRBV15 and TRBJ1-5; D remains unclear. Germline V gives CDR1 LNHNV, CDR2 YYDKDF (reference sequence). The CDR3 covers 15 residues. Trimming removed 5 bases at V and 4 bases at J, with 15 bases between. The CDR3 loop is CATSETPDQNQPQHF. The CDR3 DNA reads TGTGCCACCAGCGAAACCCCCGATCAAAATCAGCCCCAGCATTTT.

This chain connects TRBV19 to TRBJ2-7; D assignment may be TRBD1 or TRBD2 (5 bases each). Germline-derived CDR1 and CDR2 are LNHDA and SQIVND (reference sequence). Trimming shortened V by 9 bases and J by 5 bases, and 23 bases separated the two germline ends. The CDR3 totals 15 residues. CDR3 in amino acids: CASSPGAGLVNEQYF. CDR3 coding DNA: TGTGCCAGCAGCCCCGGGGCAGGGCTAGTCAACGAGCAGTACTTC.

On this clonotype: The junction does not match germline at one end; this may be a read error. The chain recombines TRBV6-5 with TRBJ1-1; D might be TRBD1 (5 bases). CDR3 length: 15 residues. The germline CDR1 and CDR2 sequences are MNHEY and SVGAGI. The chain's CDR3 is CASCYSIQGNTEAFF. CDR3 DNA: TGTGCCAGCTGTTACTCGATCCAGGGGAACACTGAAGCTTTCTTT.

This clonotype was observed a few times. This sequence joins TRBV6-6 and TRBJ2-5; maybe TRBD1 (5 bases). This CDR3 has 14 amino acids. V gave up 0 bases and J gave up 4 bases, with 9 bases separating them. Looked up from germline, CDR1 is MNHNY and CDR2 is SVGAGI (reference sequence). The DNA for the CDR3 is TGTGCCAGCAGTTACTCGAGTAGGGGAGAGACCCAGTACTTC. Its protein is CASSYSSRGETQYF.

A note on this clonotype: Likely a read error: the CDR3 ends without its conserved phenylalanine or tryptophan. In DNA, the CDR3 is TGTGCCAGTAGTATAGTTCCGGGTCCTTCCTACGAGCAGTACCTC. Protein product: CASSIVPGPSYEQYL. The chain recombines TRBV19 with TRBJ2-7; D is undetermined. V shed 1 base and J shed 1 base, with 11 bases lying between them. The CDR3 has 15 amino acids. In germline, CDR1 is LNHDA, CDR2 SQIVND (reference sequence).

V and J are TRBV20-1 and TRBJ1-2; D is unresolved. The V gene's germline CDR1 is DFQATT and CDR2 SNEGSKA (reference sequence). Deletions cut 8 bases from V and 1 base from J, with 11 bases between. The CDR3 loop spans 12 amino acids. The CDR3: CSQDQLNYGYTF. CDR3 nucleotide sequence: TGCAGTCAGGATCAGCTTAACTATGGCTACACCTTC.